This T cell receptor beta chain stems from a study of T-cell memory formation after mild COVID-19. Study-level points and caveats: Clones that got smaller from day 15 to 85 had even CD4/CD8, while clones growing later tipped toward CD4+.

TCRdb passed the 5' RACE reads through MiXCR, listing each CDR3 protein once. Of 400,000 or so distinct CDR3 sequences detected, roughly 20% appear once; the ten largest clones hold roughly 8.4%. A note on this clonotype: Its antigen is undetermined.

Trimming left V 4 bases short and J 4 bases short, with 11 bases between. CDR3 size: 12 residues. CDR1 and CDR2 from the germline V gene are DFQATT and SNEGSKA (reference sequence). V usage is TRBV20-1 and J usage is TRBJ2-7; D not certain. The clonotype comes from an adult woman who had mild COVID-19 (a few samples of this study predate the infection). Cell type and time point are not known. The source material was PBMCs or a T cell subset sorted from them (not recorded which). The DNA of the CDR3 is TGCAGTGCTACGGGCGGTCCATACGAGCAGTACTTC. It yields the protein CSATGGPYEQYF.